Listed below are T cell receptor beta chains from one sample, sequenced in a study of blood T cell repertoires in COVID-19. Sequencing was performed with immunoSEQ multiplex PCR; in TCRdb, only in-frame clones are kept and a portion is missing. The repertoire has approximately 350,000 clones, approximately 90% of them found once; the top ten carry 2.5% to 4%. Specimen: peripheral blood. The receptors were gathered from a woman aged 18-30 years who had recovered from COVID-19. CDR3s include the opening cysteine and the closing phenylalanine or tryptophan.

cdr3_length v_call cdr3_aa
16 TRBV24-1 CATSDGFGVPNEKLFF
16 TRBV19 CASSDRAQISNQPQHF
14 TRBV10-3 CAISGTSRSDTQYF
14 TRBV7-9 CASQSGTNNSPLHF
15 TRBV9 CASSASGRAPNEQFF
15 TRBV19 CASSIKRGLGYGYTF
13 TRBV19 CASSSDRLYGYTF
14 TRBV11-2 CASSLDRVDQPQHF
16 TRBV7-8 CASSSDHLWTGVEAFF
15 TRBV28 CASSLTTDRGGGYTF
15 TRBV3-1/TRBV3-2 CASSPVWGANYGYTF
16 TRBV6-5 CASSYLQRGGDNEQFF
14 TRBV11-3 CASSLGTGVETQYF
18 TRBV10-3 CAISESGLLAGSYNEQFF
16 TRBV11-3 CASSYQGTVLNSPLHF
13 TRBV29-1 CSVGTGGYNEQFF
14 TRBV11-2 CASSPGASNTEAFF
18 TRBV3-1/TRBV3-2 CASSRGEVAGGRYNEQFF
14 TRBV4-3 CASSHSGGYNEQFF
17 TRBV10-3 CAISEYRTSGSADTQYF
16 TRBV11-3 CASSRRRGTSTDTQYF
12 TRBV5-1 CASSRESDTQYF
14 TRBV11-3 CASKTGQGSDEQFF
15 TRBV30 CAWSLTDRRGDTQYF
14 TRBV30 CAWSRQGIYNEQFF
14 TRBV20-1 CSASQGPSYNEQFF
13 TRBV10-3 CAINRAPRGEAFF
15 TRBV30 CAWSPSGSPYNEQFF
14 TRBV11-2 CASSSPRNEETQYF
15 TRBV3-1/TRBV3-2 CASSQNRALNQPQHF
15 TRBV7-2 CASSLVGLEYNEQFF
16 TRBV6-6 CASSYYTGAGNQPQHF
14 TRBV4-3 CASSQDAGIETQYF
15 TRBV15 CATSSHYRGSTEAFF
17 TRBV27 CASSFSRGRSAVDEQFF
13 TRBV3-1/TRBV3-2 CASSQGLSGELFF
12 TRBV29-1 CSVEDLRDEQFF
15 TRBV4-1 CASSQVAGELNEQFF
15 TRBV7-2 CASSLASGFYNEQFF
17 TRBV13 CASSLGAGVNSYNEQFF